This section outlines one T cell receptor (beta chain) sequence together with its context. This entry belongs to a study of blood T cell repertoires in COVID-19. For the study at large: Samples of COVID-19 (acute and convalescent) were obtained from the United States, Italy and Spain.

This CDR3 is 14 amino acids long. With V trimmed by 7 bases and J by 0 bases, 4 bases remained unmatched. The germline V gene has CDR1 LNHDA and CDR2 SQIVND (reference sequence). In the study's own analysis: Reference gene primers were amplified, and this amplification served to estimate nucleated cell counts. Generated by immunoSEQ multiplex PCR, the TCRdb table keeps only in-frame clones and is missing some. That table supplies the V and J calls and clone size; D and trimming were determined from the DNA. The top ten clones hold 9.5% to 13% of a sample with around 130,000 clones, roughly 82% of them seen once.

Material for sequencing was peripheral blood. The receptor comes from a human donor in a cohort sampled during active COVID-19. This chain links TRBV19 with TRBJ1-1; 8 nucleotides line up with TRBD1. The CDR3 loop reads CASTWTGLNTEAFF. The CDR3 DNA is TGTGCCAGTACCTGGACAGGGCTGAACACTGAAGCTTTCTTT.